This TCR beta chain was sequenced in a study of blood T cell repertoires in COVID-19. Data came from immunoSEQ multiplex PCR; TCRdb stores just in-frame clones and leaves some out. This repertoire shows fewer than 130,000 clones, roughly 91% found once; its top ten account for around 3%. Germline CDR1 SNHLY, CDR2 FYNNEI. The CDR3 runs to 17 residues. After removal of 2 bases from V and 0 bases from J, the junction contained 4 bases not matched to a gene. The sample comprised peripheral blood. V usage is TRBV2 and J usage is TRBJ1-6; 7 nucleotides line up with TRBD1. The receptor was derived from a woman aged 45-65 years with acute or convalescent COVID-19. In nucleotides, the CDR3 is TGTGCCAGCAGTGAATGGGGGACAGTCTCCTATAATTCACCCCTCCACTTT. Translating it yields CASSEWGTVSYNSPLHF.